Included here is one TCR beta chain sequence, with context. What it binds is not known. These data belong to a study of cytomegalovirus exposure and HLA in healthy donors. The study's findings and limits: Investigators reported approximately 150 TCR beta chains as tied to cytomegalovirus.

The V segment lost 4 bases and the J segment 1 base; nucleotides outside the gene matches: 7. Germline values: CDR1 SGHNT, CDR2 YYREEE (reference sequence). This CDR3 comprises 16 residues. TCRdb's table, derived via immunoSEQ multiplex PCR, lists solely in-frame clones and lacks some. The profile covers some 150,000 clones, with 70% to 90% appearing a single time and roughly 3% taken by the ten largest. This chain links TRBV5-4 with TRBJ1-2; 10 nucleotides align to TRBD1. Sequencing used PBMCs. The origin of this receptor is a young man in good health and CMV-seronegative. CDR3 region: CASSRRTGGRNYGYTF. The CDR3 DNA follows: TGTGCCAGCAGCCGGCGGACAGGGGGACGTAACTATGGCTACACCTTC.